The 20 T cell receptor beta chains presented below share a single source sample, sequenced in a study of T cell responses to AZD1222 COVID-19 vaccine. Here immunoSEQ multiplex PCR was the method, and the copy in TCRdb shows in-frame clones only, minus some. The table records around 140,000 clones, about 92% of them present only once. The sample in question was peripheral blood, obtained 28 days after the second AZD1222 dose. Receptors originate from an adult who received the AZD1222 COVID-19 vaccine.

This chain uses TRBV11-2 with TRBJ2-5, with 8 positions matching TRBD1. Germline lookup yields CDR1 SGHAT and CDR2 FQNNGV. The CDR3 covers 14 residues. V gave up 5 bases and J gave up 5 bases; unmatched junction bases: 7. The CDR3 nucleotides read TGTGCCAGCAGCGCGGGACAGGTTGTGGAGACCCAGTACTTC. Protein: CASSAGQVVETQYF.

The chain couples TRBV5-1 to TRBJ1-1; D remains ambiguous. The germline V gene has CDR1 SGHRS and CDR2 YFSETQ. The CDR3 sequence is 14 residues long. Trimming removed 1 base from V and 0 bases from J, with 7 bases in between. The CDR3 DNA sequence: TGCGCCAGCAGCTTGAAGACGGTGAACACTGAAGCTTTCTTT. It translates to CASSLKTVNTEAFF.

This clone showed up just a few times. The CDR3 DNA follows: TGTGCCAGCAGCTTGGACTATCGAGAGCAGTTCTTC. Its protein is CASSLDYREQFF. V and J are TRBV7-9 and TRBJ2-1; D may be TRBD2 (6 bases). The CDR3 sequence is 12 residues long. CDR1 is SEHNR and CDR2 is FQNEAQ in the germline V gene (reference sequence). Trimming cost V 3 bases and J 10 bases, with 10 bases left between them. The whole variable domain, filled in from reference TRBV7-9 and TRBJ2-1, reads DTGVSQNPRHKITKRGQNVTFRCDPISEHNRLYWYRQTLGQGPEFLTYFQNEAQLEKSRLLSDRFSAERPKGSFSTLEIQRTEQGDSAMYLCASSLDYREQFFGPGTRLTVL.

The chain carries TRBV25-1 and TRBJ1-4, with 7 bases identical to TRBD1. CDR1 is MGHDK, CDR2 SYGVNS, per germline. The V gene end was trimmed by 4 bases and the J gene end by 3 bases; junction bases not matched to a gene: 11. The CDR3 runs to 17 residues. The CDR3 here is CASSGRQGRGANEKLFF. The DNA of the CDR3 is TGTGCCAGCAGTGGTCGACAGGGCCGGGGGGCTAATGAAAAACTGTTTTTT.

This chain connects TRBV7-9 to TRBJ2-5; TRBD2 agrees at 13 bases. Germline assignment: CDR1 SEHNR and CDR2 FQNEAQ (reference sequence). The V gene end was trimmed by 9 bases and the J gene end by 3 bases; junction bases not matched to a gene: 4. The CDR3 has 14 residues. The CDR3 sequence: CASSGLAGEETQYF. The CDR3, as DNA: TGTGCCAGTTCTGGACTAGCGGGAGAAGAGACCCAGTACTTC.

The V gene is TRBV6-5, the J gene TRBJ1-5; 7 bases fit TRBD1. The germline V gene encodes CDR1 MNHEY and CDR2 SVGAGI. This CDR3 is built from 14 residues. Germline trimming cut 5 bases from V and 7 bases from J; bases unmatched to any gene: 8. CDR3 sequence: CASSLYRGWQPQHF. The CDR3 nucleotides read TGTGCCAGCAGTCTGTACAGGGGTTGGCAGCCCCAGCATTTT.

The chain couples TRBV11-1 to TRBJ2-7; D call uncertain. The CDR3 covers 12 residues. The V end lost 4 bases, the J end lost 4 bases, and 8 bases lay between the germline ends. CDR1 is SGHAT, CDR2 FQDESV, per germline (reference sequence). The CDR3 region has the DNA TGTGCCAGCAGCTCGCGCTTTTACGAGCAGTACTTC. It codes for CASSSRFYEQYF.

This rearrangement joins TRBV18 to TRBJ1-2; D is perhaps TRBD1 (5 bases). Trimming took off 2 bases at V and 4 bases at J, with 8 bases between the two ends. The CDR3 length is 13 residues. The germline V gene encodes CDR1 KGHSH and CDR2 LQKENI. The CDR3 DNA reads as TGTGCCAGCTCACCAACCCAGGGCTATGGCTACACCTTC. Its translation is CASSPTQGYGYTF.

The V call is TRBV19, the J call TRBJ1-5; tentatively, D is TRBD1 (5 bases). Germline CDR1 is LNHDA and CDR2 is SQIVND (reference sequence). Between the trimmed V and J ends, which lost 5 bases and 6 bases, there was a span of 14 bases. The CDR3 sequence is 14 residues long. CDR3 region: CASSPGTRSQPQHF. In nucleotides, the CDR3 is TGTGCCAGTAGTCCCGGGACTCGAAGTCAGCCCCAGCATTTT.

The chain uses TRBV3-1 (or the pseudogene TRBV3-2) and TRBJ1-1, with D unclear. This CDR3 is 14 amino acids long. Germline V gene sequence: CDR1 LGHDT, CDR2 YNNKEL (reference sequence). Trimming removed 1 base at V and 5 bases at J, with 11 bases between. For the CDR3, the DNA is TGTGCCAGCAGCCAAGCCCAGGAGTGGACTGAAGCTTTCTTT. Its translation: CASSQAQEWTEAFF.

This chain connects TRBV6-4 to TRBJ2-7; tentative D call: TRBD2 (6 bases). The CDR3 runs to 18 residues. Germline assignment: CDR1 MRHNA and CDR2 SNTAGT. V was pared by 0 bases and J by 4 bases, with 22 bases between. The CDR3 is CASSDSGLVASARYEQYF. The CDR3 region has the DNA TGTGCCAGCAGTGACTCGGGGTTAGTGGCTAGCGCTAGGTACGAGCAGTACTTC.

The CDR3 DNA reads as TGTGCCAGCTCACCTCGGCAACCGGGACAGGGTGACACCGGGGAGCTGTTTTTT. Residues: CASSPRQPGQGDTGELFF. The chain has TRBV18 and TRBJ2-2, with TRBD1 identical over 9 bases. This CDR3 comprises 18 residues. J gave up 3 bases and V 3 bases, and 11 bases lay outside the gene matches. Germline V lookup: CDR1 KGHSH, CDR2 LQKENI.

The V call is TRBV9, the J call TRBJ1-4; D possibly corresponds to TRBD1 (5 bases). The ends were cut back, 0 bases at V and 7 bases at J, with 13 bases in the middle. From germline, CDR1 is SGDLS and CDR2 YYNGEE. The CDR3 consists of 15 residues. The CDR3: CASSVAWGRGEKLFF. CDR3 in DNA: TGTGCCAGCAGCGTAGCTTGGGGACGGGGTGAAAAACTGTTTTTT.

This chain uses TRBV30 with TRBJ2-1; D gene unclear. The CDR3 consists of 12 residues. Germline V gives CDR1 GTSNPN, CDR2 SVGIG (reference sequence). The V end lost 1 base, the J end lost 7 bases, and 8 bases lay between the germline ends. This chain's CDR3 is CAWSDVGNEQFF. The CDR3, as DNA: TGTGCCTGGAGTGATGTGGGGAATGAGCAGTTCTTC.

This chain uses TRBV6-5 with TRBJ1-2, with D unresolved. Germline-derived CDR1 and CDR2 are MNHEY and SVGAGI. Trimming left V 0 bases short and J 4 bases short, with 12 bases between. The CDR3 contains 15 residues. The DNA of the CDR3 is TGTGCCAGCAGTTACTCGAGTACAGCAGTCTATGGCTACACCTTC. Translated, it gives CASSYSSTAVYGYTF.

The chain uses TRBV10-3 and TRBJ2-7; weak D call: TRBD2 (5 bases). The germline gives CDR1 ENHRY, CDR2 SYGVKD. The CDR3 length is 16 residues. V shed 4 bases and J shed 0 bases, with 16 bases lying between them. CDR3 protein: CAISASWGVLSYEQYF. CDR3 nucleotide sequence: TGTGCCATCAGTGCCTCGTGGGGAGTCCTCTCCTACGAGCAGTACTTC.

The chain couples TRBV2 to TRBJ1-1, with 7 bases matching TRBD1. The CDR3 is made up of 14 amino acids. The trim removed 5 bases at V and 0 bases at J, leaving 3 bases unmatched. Looked up from germline, CDR1 is SNHLY and CDR2 is FYNNEI. Here the CDR3 reads CASSLGQLNTEAFF. CDR3 bases: TGTGCCAGCAGTTTGGGACAGCTGAACACTGAAGCTTTCTTT.

V is TRBV5-1 and J is TRBJ1-5; D may be TRBD1 (5 bases). V lost 0 bases to trimming and J lost 3 bases, with 10 bases between them. The germline CDR1 and CDR2 sequences are SGHRS and YFSETQ. CDR3 length equals 15 residues. CDR3 sequence (DNA): TGCGCCAGCAGCTTGGACGCAGGGTCCAATCAGCCCCAGCATTTT. It specifies CASSLDAGSNQPQHF.

V is TRBV28 and J is TRBJ1-2, with a weak D call TRBD1 (5 bases). Germline V gives CDR1 MDHEN, CDR2 SYDVKM. V shed 6 bases and J shed 4 bases, with 15 bases lying between them. The CDR3 totals 14 residues. CDR3 bases: TGTGCCAGCAGCTCGACGGGGGTGGTCTATGGCTACACCTTC. It codes for CASSSTGVVYGYTF.

The chain joins TRBV27 to TRBJ1-2; D gene uncertain. This CDR3 comprises 15 residues. V was pared by 5 bases and J by 4 bases, with 17 bases between. Germline assignment: CDR1 MNHEY and CDR2 SMNVEV (reference sequence). The CDR3 reads CASSLSATGSYGYTF. The CDR3 DNA follows: TGTGCCAGCAGTCTAAGTGCCACGGGAAGCTATGGCTACACCTTC.